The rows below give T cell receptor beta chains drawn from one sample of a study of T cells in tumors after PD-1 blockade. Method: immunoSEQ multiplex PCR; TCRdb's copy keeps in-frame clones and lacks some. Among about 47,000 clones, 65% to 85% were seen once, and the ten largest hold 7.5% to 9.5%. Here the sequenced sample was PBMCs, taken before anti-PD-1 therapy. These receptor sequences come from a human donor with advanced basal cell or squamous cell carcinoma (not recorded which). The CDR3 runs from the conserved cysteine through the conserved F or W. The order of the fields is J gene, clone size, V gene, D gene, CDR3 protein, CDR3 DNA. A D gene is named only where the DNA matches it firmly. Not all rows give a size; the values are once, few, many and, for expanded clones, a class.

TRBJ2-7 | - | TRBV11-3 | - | CASSPLRGGKEQYF | TGTGCCAGCAGCCCTCTCCGAGGGGGGAAGGAGCAGTACTTC
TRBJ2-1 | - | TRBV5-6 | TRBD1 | CASSLIRGQGLYEQFF | TGTGCCAGCAGCTTGATAAGGGGACAGGGTCTGTATGAGCAGTTCTTC
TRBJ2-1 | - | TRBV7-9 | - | CASSRIQGAEQFF | TGTGCCAGCAGTCGGATACAGGGAGCTGAGCAGTTCTTC
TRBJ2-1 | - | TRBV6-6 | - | CASSPSGWGSFNEQFF | TGTGCCAGCAGCCCCTCCGGGTGGGGCTCTTTCAATGAGCAGTTCTTC
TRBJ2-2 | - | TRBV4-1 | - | CASSQDIRRGNTGELFF | TGCGCCAGCAGCCAAGATATTCGGCGGGGAAACACCGGGGAGCTGTTTTTT
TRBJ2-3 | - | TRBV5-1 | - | CASSLQGGGTDTQYF | TGCGCCAGCAGCCTGCAGGGCGGGGGCACAGATACGCAGTATTTT
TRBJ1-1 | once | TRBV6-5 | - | CAITRVLNTEAFF | TGTGCCATCACCAGGGTTCTGAACACTGAAGCTTTCTTT
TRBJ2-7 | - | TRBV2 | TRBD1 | CASSDGTGVDEQYF | TGTGCCAGCAGTGACGGGACAGGGGTTGACGAGCAGTACTTC
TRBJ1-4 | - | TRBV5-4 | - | CASSSQGVGEKLFF | TGTGCCAGCAGCTCTCAGGGTGTCGGTGAAAAACTGTTTTTT
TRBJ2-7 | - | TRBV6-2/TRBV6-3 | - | CASSYSTYPTYGTRDYEQYF | TGTGCCAGCAGTTACTCAACATACCCAACCTATGGGACCCGGGACTACGAGCAGTACTTC
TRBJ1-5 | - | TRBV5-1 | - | CASSPYSNQPQHF | TGCGCCAGCAGCCCCTATAGCAATCAGCCCCAGCATTTT
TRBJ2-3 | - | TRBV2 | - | CASSEASDTDTQYF | TGTGCCAGCAGTGAAGCGTCCGACACAGATACGCAGTATTTT
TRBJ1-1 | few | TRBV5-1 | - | CASKQGFSMNTEAFF | TGCGCCAGCAAACAAGGGTTTAGCATGAACACTGAAGCTTTCTTT
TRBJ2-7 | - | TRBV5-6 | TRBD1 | CASSAARDRDEQYF | TGTGCCAGCAGCGCCGCCCGGGACAGGGACGAGCAGTACTTC
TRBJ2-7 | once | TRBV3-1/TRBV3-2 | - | CASSQYPGNTLAYEQYF | TGTGCCAGCAGCCAATATCCTGGTAACACCCTCGCCTACGAGCAGTACTTC
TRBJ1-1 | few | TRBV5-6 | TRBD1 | CASSGDRGRSLEAFF | TGTGCCAGCAGCGGCGACAGGGGGCGTAGTCTTGAAGCTTTCTTT
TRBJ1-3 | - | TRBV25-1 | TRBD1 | CASTGGAIVDTIYF | TGTGCCAGCACAGGGGGCGCGATCGTGGACACCATATATTTT
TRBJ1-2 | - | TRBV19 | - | CASSPGGWTGGYTF | TGTGCCAGTAGTCCTGGAGGATGGACGGGAGGCTACACCTTC
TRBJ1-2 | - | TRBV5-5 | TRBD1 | CASSFDRVGYTF | TGTGCCAGCAGCTTCGACAGGGTCGGCTACACCTTC
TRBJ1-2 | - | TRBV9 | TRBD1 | CASSGATGTGSGYTF | TGTGCCAGCAGCGGAGCCACCGGGACAGGTAGTGGCTACACCTTC
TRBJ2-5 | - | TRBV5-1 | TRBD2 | CASSLGAGGYQETQYF | TGCGCCAGCAGCTTAGGAGCGGGGGGGTACCAAGAGACCCAGTACTTC
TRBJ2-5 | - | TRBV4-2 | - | CASSQDPAGSQYF | TGTGCCAGCAGCCAAGATCCAGCGGGCTCACAGTACTTC
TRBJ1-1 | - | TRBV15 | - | CATSTRQTGTEAFF | TGTGCCACCAGCACCCGACAGACCGGCACTGAAGCTTTCTTT
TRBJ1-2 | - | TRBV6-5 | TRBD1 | CASSGQGKNYGYTF | TGTGCCAGCAGCGGACAGGGGAAAAACTATGGCTACACCTTC
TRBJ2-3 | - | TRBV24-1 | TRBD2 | CATSRLAGASDTQYF | TGTGCCACCTCACGACTAGCGGGAGCCTCAGATACGCAGTATTTT
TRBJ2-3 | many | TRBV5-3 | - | CARSFFSGTYGVLGTDTQYF | TGTGCCAGAAGCTTTTTCTCAGGGACATACGGGGTGTTAGGGACAGATACGCAGTATTTT
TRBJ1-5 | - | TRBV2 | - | CASSDSQGYQPQHF | TGTGCCAGCAGTGATTCCCAGGGGTATCAGCCCCAGCATTTT
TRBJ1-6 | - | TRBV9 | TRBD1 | CASSTTGGDSPLHF | TGTGCCAGCAGCACTACAGGGGGCGATTCACCCCTCCACTTT
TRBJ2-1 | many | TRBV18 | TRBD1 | CASSTFGGQGYNEQFF | TGTGCCAGCTCAACTTTTGGGGGACAGGGCTACAATGAGCAGTTCTTC
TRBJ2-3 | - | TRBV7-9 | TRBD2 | CASSSRLAGTDTQYF | TGTGCCAGCAGCTCCAGACTAGCGGGCACAGATACGCAGTATTTT
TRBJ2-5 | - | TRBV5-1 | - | CASSLASVRAKETQYF | TGCGCCAGCAGCTTGGCATCGGTCAGGGCGAAGGAGACCCAGTACTTC
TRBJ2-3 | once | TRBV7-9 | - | CASSLDTLTTDTQYF | TGTGCCAGCAGCTTGGACACACTAACCACAGATACGCAGTATTTT
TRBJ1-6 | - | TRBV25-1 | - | CASSETGYRSPLHF | TGTGCCAGCAGTGAAACAGGGTATCGTTCACCCCTCCACTTT
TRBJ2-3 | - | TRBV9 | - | CASSPPVGFDTDTQYF | TGTGCCAGCAGTCCCCCCGTGGGTTTTGACACAGATACGCAGTATTTT
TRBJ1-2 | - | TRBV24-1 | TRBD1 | CATSDPGTGGFYGYTF | TGTGCCACCAGTGACCCCGGGACAGGGGGCTTCTATGGCTACACCTTC
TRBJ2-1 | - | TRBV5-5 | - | CASSLTVGFGEQFF | TGTGCCAGCAGCTTGACGGTCGGGTTTGGAGAGCAGTTCTTC